Shown below are 5 T cell receptor beta chains from a single sample sequenced in a study of shared clonotypes between healthy human individuals. Measured with immunoSEQ multiplex PCR; TCRdb has only the in-frame clones, and not every one. The sample lists 2.3 million or so clones, 90% to 95% occurring once. The sample comprised naive CD4+ T cells from PBMCs. Regarding subset: CD45RA+ positively selected. These receptors were collected from a man younger than 35 in good health. Some clones in this sample may be carry-over from other donors' samples.

The chain links TRBV2 to TRBJ1-5; D possibly corresponds to TRBD1 (5 bases). V was pared by 9 bases and J by 1 base, with 13 bases between. The CDR3 has 14 amino acids. CDR1 is SNHLY, CDR2 FYNNEI, per germline. CDR3 nucleotides: TGTGCCAGTCAAAACCGGGACAGCAATCAGCCCCAGCATTTT. Translated: CASQNRDSNQPQHF. Drawing the rest from reference TRBV2 and TRBJ1-5, the complete variable domain is EPEVTQTPSHQVTQMGQEVILRCVPISNHLYFYWYRQILGQKVEFLVSFYNNEISEKSEIFDDQFSVERPDGSNFTLKIRSTKLEDSAMYFCASQNRDSNQPQHFGDGTRLSIL.

In this sample, this clone turned up once. This chain links TRBV4-1 with TRBJ2-3; possibly TRBD2 for D (6 bases). Trimming took 4 bases from V and 5 from J, leaving 10 bases between them. The CDR3 extends over 13 amino acids. Germline assignment: CDR1 MGHRA and CDR2 YSYEKL. CDR3 loop: CASSPGTLDTQYF. The DNA for the CDR3 is TGCGCCAGCAGCCCAGGGACTCTAGATACGCAGTATTTT.

This clone was counted between two and nine times. V is TRBV6-6 and J is TRBJ1-5; 11 nucleotides line up with TRBD1. This CDR3 has 13 residues. CDR1 and CDR2 (germline): MNHNY, SVGAGI (reference sequence). V shed 0 bases, J shed 16 bases, and the junction held 5 bases outside the gene matches. The CDR3 DNA follows: TGTGCCAGCAGTTACTCGGGACAGGGGGTCGTACATTTT. Protein product: CASSYSGQGVVHF.

CDR3 residues: CASSEGTGGNQPQHF. The CDR3 DNA is TGTGCCAGCTCAGAAGGGACAGGGGGCAATCAGCCCCAGCATTTT. The V and J genes are TRBV18 and TRBJ1-5, with 10 positions matching TRBD1. Germline lookup yields CDR1 KGHSH and CDR2 LQKENI. The J segment lost 2 bases and the V segment lost 5 bases, leaving 3 bases of the junction unmatched. The CDR3 contains 15 residues.

V gene TRBV5-6 combines with J gene TRBJ1-1; TRBD1 might be the D (5 bases). CDR1 and CDR2 from the germline V gene are SGHDT and YYEEEE. The ends were cut back, 4 bases at V and 3 bases at J, with 19 bases in the middle. The CDR3 runs 16 residues. CDR3: CASSGNTGLGDTEAFF. In DNA form, the CDR3 reads TGTGCCAGCAGCGGCAACACAGGTTTGGGGGACACTGAAGCTTTCTTT.